This entry features one TCR beta chain sequence. No antigen is known for it. Primers for the PCR totalled 60 Vbeta and 13 Jbeta. The table came from immunoSEQ multiplex PCR; TCRdb's copy has only in-frame clones and leaves some out. The sample has approximately 79,000 clones, around 78% seen once. The source of the sample is a study of cytomegalovirus exposure and HLA in healthy donors. The overall study: In terms of ancestry, the Caucasian-associated cluster contained about four fifths of the approximately 400 genotyped donors.

The germline CDR1 and CDR2 sequences are MNHEY and SMNVEV (reference sequence). The CDR3 has 14 residues. J gave up 6 bases and V 6 bases, and 7 bases lay outside the gene matches. General study results and limits: Published work reported that the classifier diagnosed cytomegalovirus status with high specificity and sensitivity. For most TCR sequences rarity was the rule, although some public TCRs occurred in many donors.

Sequences were obtained from PBMCs. The clonotype originates from a man in his forties or fifties in good health and CMV-seronegative. The chain combines TRBV27 with TRBJ2-7; TRBD1 matches 11 bases. CDR3 protein: CASRPWDRGTEQYF. The CDR3 DNA is TGTGCCAGCAGGCCGTGGGACAGGGGGACCGAGCAGTACTTC.